This passage covers 29 T cell receptor beta chains from one sample sequenced in a study of spatial heterogeneity in lung cancer. Time point reported: sample taken at primary tumor resection. Material for sequencing was whole RNA from tumor, nontumor lung or frozen PBMC, left unsorted. TCRdb reprocessed the 5' RACE reads with MiXCR, giving one entry per CDR3 protein. The table includes 4,200 or so distinct CDR3 sequences, 9.8% detected once. Material: PBMCs, obtained at surgery. The source of these receptors is a male donor with early-stage non-small cell lung cancer.

This clonotype was counted many times. V usage is TRBV7-9 and J usage is TRBJ2-2; 8 bases line up with TRBD1. V shed 5 bases and J 1 base; nucleotides not matched to a gene: 3. This CDR3 region has 15 residues. Germline V gene data show CDR1 as SEHNR and CDR2 as FQNEAQ (reference sequence). The CDR3: CASSKGTGNTGELFF. CDR3 nucleotide sequence: TGTGCCAGCAGCAAAGGGACAGGGAACACCGGGGAGCTGTTTTTT.

This clonotype showed up many times. The rearrangement joins TRBV2 to TRBJ2-7; D unclear. V dropped 3 bases and J dropped 4 bases, with 10 bases sitting between them. The V gene's germline CDR1 is SNHLY and CDR2 FYNNEI. This CDR3 has 13 residues. Here the CDR3 DNA reads TGTGCCAGCAGTGACATTGCACAATACGAGCAGTACTTC. It yields the protein CASSDIAQYEQYF.

There are many counts of this clonotype. The chain uses TRBV10-3 and TRBJ1-5; no definite D call. The germline V gene encodes CDR1 ENHRY and CDR2 SYGVKD. The ends were cut back, 6 bases at V and 4 bases at J, with 16 bases in the middle. The CDR3 has 15 residues. CDR3 loop: CAISRTGEPNQPQHF. The CDR3 DNA sequence: TGTGCCATCAGCCGGACCGGTGAACCAAATCAGCCCCAGCATTTT.

This clonotype was counted at least ten times. The chain recombines TRBV7-2 with TRBJ2-1, with D possibly matching TRBD1 (6 bases). Germline V gene lookup returns CDR1 SGHTA and CDR2 FQGNSA. The V and J ends lost 5 bases and 0 bases respectively, with 11 bases between them. CDR3 length: 15 amino acids. This CDR3 reads CASSAGQSSYNEQFF. CDR3 bases: TGTGCCAGCAGCGCCGGACAGAGCTCCTACAATGAGCAGTTCTTC.

This clonotype was observed at least ten times. The chain carries TRBV5-1 and TRBJ2-3, with D perhaps matching TRBD2 (5 bases). The CDR3 runs to 13 residues. Trimming took off 4 bases at V and 7 bases at J, with 13 bases between the two ends. Per germline, CDR1 SGHRS and CDR2 YFSETQ. CDR3 sequence reads: CASSDGGRYTQYF. The CDR3 nucleotides read TGCGCCAGCAGCGATGGAGGAAGATATACGCAGTATTTT.

This clonotype was seen once. The chain joins TRBV3-1 to TRBJ2-7; 11 bases are a match to TRBD2. Germline V gene data show CDR1 as LGHDT and CDR2 as YNNKEL (reference sequence). The CDR3 has 16 residues. Trimming took 0 bases from V and 2 from J; bases not matched to a gene: 3. CDR3 amino acids: CASSQELAGDTYEQYF. The DNA for the CDR3 is TGTGCCAGCAGCCAAGAACTAGCGGGGGATACCTACGAGCAGTACTTC.

Only a few counts were recorded for this clonotype. The chain carries TRBV5-1 and TRBJ2-1; D might be TRBD1 or TRBD2, each matching 6 bases. Trimming took off 7 bases at V and 7 bases at J, with 21 bases between the two ends. The CDR3 is 15 amino acids. CDR1 is SGHRS, CDR2 YFSETQ, per germline. CDR3 sequence reads: CASGSRGGTLNEQFF. The CDR3, as DNA: TGCGCCAGCGGATCCCGAGGGGGGACATTGAATGAGCAGTTCTTC.

The table lists this clonotype with many counts. The chain is built from TRBV10-3 and TRBJ2-5; no definite D call. Trimming shortened V by 5 bases and J by 5 bases, and 18 bases separated the two germline ends. Per the germline V gene, CDR1 is ENHRY and CDR2 is SYGVKD. The CDR3 runs 15 residues. CDR3 protein: CAISPDLLVQETQYF. CDR3 nucleotide sequence: TGTGCCATCAGTCCAGACCTCTTAGTGCAGGAGACCCAGTACTTC.

J is TRBJ2-5 and V is TRBV27; possibly TRBD2 for D (6 bases). Germline CDR1 and CDR2: MNHEY and SMNVEV (reference sequence). The length of the CDR3 is 14 residues. V lost 6 bases and J lost 2, with 13 bases in between. The CDR3, as DNA: TGTGCCAGCAGCGGAGGGGCCCTACAAGAGACCCAGTACTTC. Translation: CASSGGALQETQYF.

This clonotype showed up just a few times. The gene calls are TRBV27 and TRBJ1-1; TRBD1 is a possible D gene (6 bases). The CDR3 length is 16 residues. CDR1 is MNHEY and CDR2 is SMNVEV in the germline V gene (reference sequence). V dropped 3 bases and J dropped 3 bases, with 17 bases sitting between them. The CDR3 spells CASSFFRGRGDTEAFF. Here the CDR3 DNA reads TGTGCCAGCAGTTTTTTCAGGGGCCGAGGGGACACTGAAGCTTTCTTT.

This clonotype is medium-sized (0.01 to 0.1%) in the sample. The V and J genes are TRBV11-2 and TRBJ2-5; D remains unclear. With 5 bases removed from V and 0 bases from J, the gap between germline ends came to 7 bases. The length of the CDR3 is 13 residues. The V gene's germline CDR1 is SGHAT and CDR2 FQNNGV. The CDR3 is CASSPRDQETQYF. For the CDR3, the DNA is TGTGCCAGCAGCCCAAGGGACCAAGAGACCCAGTACTTC. The entire variable domain, with the rest obtained from reference TRBV11-2 and TRBJ2-5, is as follows: EAGVAQSPRYKIIEKRQSVAFWCNPISGHATLYWYQQILGQGPKLLIQFQNNGVVDDSQLPKDRFSAERLKGVDSTLKIQPAKLEDSAVYLCASSPRDQETQYFGPGTRLLVL.

V and J are TRBV6-5 and TRBJ1-2; the D gene is possibly TRBD1 (5 bases). This CDR3 region has 15 residues. Germline V gene sequence: CDR1 MNHEY, CDR2 SVGAGI. The V end lost 4 bases, the J end lost 8 bases, and 20 bases lay between the germline ends. The CDR3 coding sequence is TGTGCCAGCAGTTCCCCCGGCGGTGACAAGGGGGGCTACACCTTC. Protein sequence: CASSSPGGDKGGYTF.

This clonotype was seen repeatedly, ten times or more. This rearrangement joins TRBV7-3 to TRBJ2-1; 8 positions match TRBD1. This CDR3 has 15 residues. The V gene's germline CDR1 is SGHTA and CDR2 FQGTGA. With 5 bases clipped from V and 6 bases from J, the junction kept 9 bases outside the gene matches. The CDR3 nucleotides are TGTGCCAGCAGCGATTTCGGACAGGGAGGCAATGAGCAGTTCTTC. Residues: CASSDFGQGGNEQFF.

This clonotype was found a few times. This chain connects TRBV6-5 to TRBJ2-1; the D gene is possibly TRBD2 (6 bases). CDR1 and CDR2 (germline): MNHEY, SVGAGI. The CDR3 loop spans 14 amino acids. V lost 2 bases, J lost 12 bases, and 17 bases lay in between. This chain's CDR3 is CASSYRGTASGQFF. CDR3 in DNA: TGTGCCAGCAGTTACCGGGGGACTGCATCAGGGCAGTTCTTC.

This clonotype was picked up many times. J is TRBJ1-6 and V is TRBV18; perhaps TRBD1 as D (5 bases). The CDR3 sequence is 16 residues long. V shed 4 bases and J shed 6 bases, with 16 bases lying between them. Germline values: CDR1 KGHSH, CDR2 LQKENI. For the CDR3, the DNA is TGTGCCAGCTCACGGGACGGCAGAAACCCTAATTCACCCCTCCACTTT. Translating it yields CASSRDGRNPNSPLHF.

This clonotype rates as medium-sized (0.01 to 0.1%). The chain recombines TRBV2 with TRBJ2-3; 11 positions agree with TRBD1. The V gene's germline CDR1 is SNHLY and CDR2 FYNNEI. V trimming: 5 bases; J trimming: 4 bases; junction bases outside the gene matches: 5. This CDR3 has 15 residues. Written as DNA, the CDR3 is TGTGCCAGCAGTAATGGACAGGGGGCTTCAGATACGCAGTATTTT. This sequence encodes CASSNGQGASDTQYF.

In its sample, this clonotype was seen many times. The chain carries TRBV5-1 and TRBJ1-2; 8 nucleotides align to TRBD1. Germline V gene lookup returns CDR1 SGHRS and CDR2 YFSETQ. This CDR3 spans 15 amino acids. Germline trimming cut 4 bases from V and 0 bases from J; bases unmatched to any gene: 5. CDR3: CASSQPGQANYGYTF. The CDR3 DNA sequence: TGCGCCAGCAGCCAGCCGGGACAGGCTAACTATGGCTACACCTTC.

The CDR3 DNA reads as TGTGCCAGCAGTCCACAGTGGCAGGTGCAAGAGACCCAGTACTTC. It encodes CASSPQWQVQETQYF. V gene TRBV6-5 combines with J gene TRBJ2-5; D ambiguous. Germline CDR1 is MNHEY and CDR2 is SVGAGI. This CDR3 contains 15 residues. V shed 5 bases and J shed 2 bases, with 15 bases lying between them.

A few counts support this clonotype. The genes are TRBV4-1 and TRBJ2-2; tentative D call: TRBD2 (5 bases). Germline assignment: CDR1 MGHRA and CDR2 YSYEKL. The CDR3 totals 16 residues. The germline V and J ends were trimmed by 1 base and 6 bases, with 15 bases remaining between them. DNA for the CDR3: TGCGCCAGCAGCCAAGGATGGAGAGGGAAAGCCGGGGAGCTGTTTTTT. This codes for CASSQGWRGKAGELFF.

The sample holds many counts of this clonotype. The chain links TRBV7-9 to TRBJ2-3; TRBD1 matches at 9 bases. J gave up 2 bases and V 4 bases, and 7 bases lay outside the gene matches. The length of the CDR3 is 16 residues. From germline, CDR1 is SEHNR and CDR2 FQNEAQ (reference sequence). The CDR3 sequence: CASSWMTGGATDTQYF. CDR3 nucleotide sequence: TGTGCCAGCAGCTGGATGACAGGGGGGGCCACAGATACGCAGTATTTT.

This clonotype was counted ten times or more. The rearrangement joins TRBV10-1 to TRBJ2-1; 12 bases are a match to TRBD2. The J segment lost 6 bases and the V segment lost 4 bases, leaving 7 bases of the junction unmatched. The CDR3 is 16 residues long. Germline-derived CDR1 and CDR2 are WNHNN and SYGVQD (reference sequence). The CDR3 loop is CASSVAGTSGFNEQFF. As DNA, the CDR3 is TGCGCCAGCAGTGTTGCTGGGACTAGCGGGTTCAATGAGCAGTTCTTC.

By its share, this clonotype is medium-sized (0.01 to 0.1%). CDR3 DNA sequence: TGCAGTGCTCTGCCGGGACAGCAAGAGACCCAGTACTTC. It is translated as CSALPGQQETQYF. The chain couples TRBV20-1 to TRBJ2-5; 7 bases match TRBD1. Germline V gene sequence: CDR1 DFQATT, CDR2 SNEGSKA (reference sequence). V shed 5 bases and J 2 bases; nucleotides not matched to a gene: 5. This CDR3 region has 13 residues.

V is TRBV27 and J is TRBJ2-7; weak D call: TRBD1 (6 bases). The CDR3 covers 14 residues. Per germline, CDR1 MNHEY and CDR2 SMNVEV (reference sequence). The ends were cut back, 8 bases at V and 1 base at J, with 15 bases in the middle. The CDR3 DNA is TGTGCCAGCCTCCCGGACAGTAATTCCTACGAGCAGTACTTC. Protein sequence: CASLPDSNSYEQYF.

This clonotype was seen many times. The chain joins TRBV9 to TRBJ2-3; D tentatively fits TRBD1 or TRBD2 (6 bases each). Germline CDR1 SGDLS, CDR2 YYNGEE. Trimming left V 3 bases short and J 4 bases short, with 9 bases between. The CDR3 totals 13 residues. The CDR3 sequence: CASSDRGPDTQYF. In DNA form, the CDR3 reads TGTGCCAGCAGCGACCGGGGGCCAGATACGCAGTATTTT. The whole variable domain, remainder taken from reference TRBV9 and TRBJ2-3, is DSGVTQTPKHLITATGQRVTLRCSPRSGDLSVYWYQQSLDQGLQFLIQYYNGEERAKGNILERFSAQQFPDLHSELNLSSLELGDSALYFCASSDRGPDTQYFGPGTRLTVL.

The genes are TRBV7-2 and TRBJ2-3, with TRBD1 matching over 9 bases. This CDR3 has 15 amino acids. CDR1 SGHTA and CDR2 FQGNSA come from the germline V gene. After removal of 5 bases from V and 1 base from J, the junction contained 4 bases not matched to a gene. This CDR3 reads CASSPRTGGTDTQYF. The CDR3 nucleotides are TGTGCCAGCAGCCCCCGGACAGGGGGCACAGATACGCAGTATTTT.

This chain links TRBV20-1 with TRBJ2-3; 7 bases fit TRBD1. Germline-derived CDR1 and CDR2 are DFQATT and SNEGSKA (reference sequence). This CDR3 contains 16 residues. J was trimmed by 2 bases and V by 4 bases; bases with no gene match: 12. The CDR3 is CSATAVWDSSTDTQYF. The CDR3 DNA reads TGCAGTGCTACAGCCGTATGGGACAGCTCCACAGATACGCAGTATTTT.

The sample holds many counts of this clonotype. The chain is built from TRBV23-1 and TRBJ1-1, with D tentatively TRBD1 (5 bases). TRBV23-1 is an open reading frame, and its role is uncertain. There are 15 residues in the CDR3. Between the trimmed V and J ends, which lost 0 bases and 5 bases, there was a span of 13 bases. The CDR3 DNA follows: TGCGCCAGCAGTCAATCAAGGGGCAGGAGAACTGAAGCTTTCTTT. This sequence encodes CASSQSRGRRTEAFF.

This clonotype was seen ten or more times. The gene calls are TRBV5-6 and TRBJ2-3, with D unclear. Germline-derived CDR1 and CDR2 are SGHDT and YYEEEE. The CDR3 is made up of 17 amino acids. V lost 1 base and J lost 4, with 19 bases in between. CDR3 amino acids: CASSLIATYGVPDTQYF. In nucleotides, the CDR3 is TGTGCCAGCAGCTTGATCGCCACCTATGGGGTCCCAGATACGCAGTATTTT.

The rearrangement links TRBV6-5 to TRBJ2-7; maybe TRBD2 (5 bases). This CDR3 spans 14 amino acids. The V end was cut by 0 bases, the J end by 3 bases, with 9 bases between. CDR1 is MNHEY, CDR2 SVGAGI, per germline. CDR3 region: CASSYSPTSYEQYF. In DNA, the CDR3 is TGTGCCAGCAGTTACTCGCCAACTAGCTACGAGCAGTACTTC.